The T cell receptor (beta chain) under discussion was sequenced for a study of blood T cell repertoires in COVID-19. Study overall: Samples of COVID-19 (acute and convalescent) were obtained from the United States, Italy and Spain.

Some clones are missing from TCRdb's copy, which holds only in-frame ones; the method was immunoSEQ multiplex PCR. The data contain nearly 200,000 clones, 70% to 90% of them singletons. The CDR3 has 13 amino acids. Trimming took 3 bases from V and 3 from J, leaving 8 bases between them. The chain couples TRBV12-3 or TRBV12-4 to TRBJ2-5; D not certain. The sequence was collected from a woman aged 40 to 50 who had recovered from COVID-19. Sequencing was carried out using peripheral blood. CDR3 DNA: TGTGCCAGCAGTTTTGGAACAGAAGAGACCCAGTACTTC. It is translated as CASSFGTEETQYF.